This is a list of T cell receptor beta chains from one sample in a study of blood T cell repertoires in COVID-19. Profiling relied on immunoSEQ multiplex PCR, and the TCRdb table lists in-frame clones only, not all of them. The sample records around 250,000 clones, roughly 86% being singletons. Sequencing was performed on peripheral blood. The origin of the receptors is a woman aged 80 or over with COVID-19, enrolled during active disease. The CDR3 runs from the conserved cysteine through the conserved F or W. A D gene is named only where the DNA matches it firmly. The size field is filled for only some rows; it gives once, few, many or a size class.

j_call: TRBJ2-5
v_call: TRBV4-2
d_call: TRBD1
clone_size: NA
cdr3_nt: TGTGCCAGCAGCCAAGATCGGGCCAGGGGGTTTGGAGAGACCCAGTACTTC
cdr3_aa: CASSQDRARGFGETQYF

j_call: TRBJ1-1
v_call: TRBV18
d_call: NA
clone_size: NA
cdr3_nt: TGTGCCAGCTCACCAGGACTGGGGGGAGCTTTCTTT
cdr3_aa: CASSPGLGGAFF

j_call: TRBJ1-3
v_call: TRBV3-1/TRBV3-2
d_call: NA
clone_size: NA
cdr3_nt: TGTGCCAGCAGCCCGTCGACAGGAAACACCATATATTTT
cdr3_aa: CASSPSTGNTIYF

j_call: TRBJ1-5
v_call: TRBV5-1
d_call: TRBD1
clone_size: NA
cdr3_nt: TGCGCCAGCAGTCGGGACAGTGGAGATCAGCCCCAGCATTTT
cdr3_aa: CASSRDSGDQPQHF

j_call: TRBJ1-1
v_call: TRBV28
d_call: NA
clone_size: NA
cdr3_nt: TGTGCCAGCAGGGGGGGAGGCACTGAAGCTTTCTTT
cdr3_aa: CASRGGGTEAFF

j_call: TRBJ1-3
v_call: TRBV5-1
d_call: TRBD1
clone_size: NA
cdr3_nt: TGCGCCAGCAGCCTTGGACAGGGGGTTTGGTCGGACACCATATATTTT
cdr3_aa: CASSLGQGVWSDTIYF

j_call: TRBJ2-7
v_call: TRBV28
d_call: NA
clone_size: NA
cdr3_nt: TGTGCCAGCAGCCTACAGAGACACGAGCAGTACTTC
cdr3_aa: CASSLQRHEQYF

j_call: TRBJ1-1
v_call: TRBV27
d_call: TRBD1
clone_size: once
cdr3_nt: TGTGCCAGCAGACCTTACACAGGGGTCGGCACTGAAGCTTTCTTT
cdr3_aa: CASRPYTGVGTEAFF

j_call: TRBJ1-3
v_call: TRBV15
d_call: NA
clone_size: NA
cdr3_nt: TGTGCCACCAGCAGAGATACCCGTCCGGGTTTCTCTGGAAACACCATATATTTT
cdr3_aa: CATSRDTRPGFSGNTIYF

j_call: TRBJ2-5
v_call: TRBV19
d_call: TRBD1
clone_size: NA
cdr3_nt: TGTGCCAGTAGTATCCCAGGGGGCTCGAAGGAGACCCAGTACTTC
cdr3_aa: CASSIPGGSKETQYF

j_call: TRBJ2-6
v_call: TRBV14
d_call: NA
clone_size: NA
cdr3_nt: NA
cdr3_aa: CASSHLLRANVLTF

j_call: TRBJ1-1
v_call: TRBV19
d_call: TRBD1
clone_size: NA
cdr3_nt: TGTGCCAGTAGCTTTCAGGGGGCGGGCACTGAAGCTTTCTTT
cdr3_aa: CASSFQGAGTEAFF

j_call: TRBJ2-3
v_call: TRBV7-9
d_call: NA
clone_size: NA
cdr3_nt: TGTGCCAGCAGCCCGGACAAAATCACAGATACGCAGTATTTT
cdr3_aa: CASSPDKITDTQYF

j_call: TRBJ1-4
v_call: TRBV19
d_call: NA
clone_size: NA
cdr3_nt: TGTGCCAGTAGTTTGACCCGGTGGAGTGAAAAACTGTTTTTT
cdr3_aa: CASSLTRWSEKLFF

j_call: TRBJ2-3
v_call: TRBV11-2
d_call: NA
clone_size: NA
cdr3_nt: TGTGCCAGCAGCTTATCTCTACCCCGAGGTGTGACAGATACGCAGTATTTT
cdr3_aa: CASSLSLPRGVTDTQYF

j_call: TRBJ1-1
v_call: TRBV6-5
d_call: NA
clone_size: NA
cdr3_nt: TGTGCCAGCACAACGACAGGACCGAACACTGAAGCTTTCTTT
cdr3_aa: CASTTTGPNTEAFF

j_call: TRBJ2-5
v_call: TRBV7-2
d_call: NA
clone_size: once
cdr3_nt: TGTGCCAGCAGCTTAAGGGGGGGACCAGAGACCCAGTACTTC
cdr3_aa: CASSLRGGPETQYF

j_call: TRBJ2-1
v_call: TRBV7-2
d_call: TRBD2
clone_size: NA
cdr3_nt: TGTGCCAGCAGCCTAGCCGGGGGGTTATACAATGAGCAGTTCTTC
cdr3_aa: CASSLAGGLYNEQFF

j_call: TRBJ1-5
v_call: TRBV2
d_call: NA
clone_size: once
cdr3_nt: TGTGCCAGCAGTGTGGGAGGGTTGGGCAATCAGCCCCAGCATTTT
cdr3_aa: CASSVGGLGNQPQHF

j_call: TRBJ2-2
v_call: TRBV2
d_call: NA
clone_size: few
cdr3_nt: TGTGCCAGCAGTGACGGAGAGAGGGGGGAGCTGTTTTTT
cdr3_aa: CASSDGERGELFF

j_call: TRBJ1-1
v_call: TRBV29-1
d_call: NA
clone_size: NA
cdr3_nt: TGCAGCGGTTACAGGGAAATGAACACTGAAGCTTTCTTT
cdr3_aa: CSGYREMNTEAFF

j_call: TRBJ1-1
v_call: TRBV14
d_call: NA
clone_size: NA
cdr3_nt: TGTGCCAGCAGCTTCGGGAAGAACACTGAAGCTTTCTTT
cdr3_aa: CASSFGKNTEAFF